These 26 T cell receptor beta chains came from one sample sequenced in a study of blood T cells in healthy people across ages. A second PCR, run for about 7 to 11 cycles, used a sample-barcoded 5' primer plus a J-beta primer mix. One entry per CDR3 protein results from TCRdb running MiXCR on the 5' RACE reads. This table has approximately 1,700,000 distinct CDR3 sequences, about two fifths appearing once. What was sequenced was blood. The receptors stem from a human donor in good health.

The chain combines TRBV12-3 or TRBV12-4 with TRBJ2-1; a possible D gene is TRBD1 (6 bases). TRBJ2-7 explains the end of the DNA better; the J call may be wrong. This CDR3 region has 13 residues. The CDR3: CASSSYRVHEQYF. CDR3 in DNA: TGTGCCAGCAGTTCTTACAGGGTCCATGAGCAGTACTTC.

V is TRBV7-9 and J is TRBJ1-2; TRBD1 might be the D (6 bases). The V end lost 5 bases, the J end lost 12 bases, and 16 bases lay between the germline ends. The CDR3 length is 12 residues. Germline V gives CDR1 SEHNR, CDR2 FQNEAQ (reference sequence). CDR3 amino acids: CASSIGQWENTF. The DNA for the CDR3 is TGTGCCAGCAGCATTGGACAGTGGGAGAACACCTTC.

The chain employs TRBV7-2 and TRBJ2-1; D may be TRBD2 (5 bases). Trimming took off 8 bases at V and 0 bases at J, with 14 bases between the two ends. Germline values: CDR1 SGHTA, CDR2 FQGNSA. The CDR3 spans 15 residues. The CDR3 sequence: CASGLRGDSYNEQFF. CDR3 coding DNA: TGTGCCAGCGGCCTCCGGGGAGACTCCTACAATGAGCAGTTCTTC.

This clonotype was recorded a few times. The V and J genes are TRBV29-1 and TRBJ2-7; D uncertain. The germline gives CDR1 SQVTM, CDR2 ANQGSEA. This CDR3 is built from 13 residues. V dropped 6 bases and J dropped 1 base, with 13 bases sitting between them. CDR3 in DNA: TGCAGCGTCCTAGGTGATAGGTCCTACGAGCAGTACTTC. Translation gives CSVLGDRSYEQYF.

CDR3 bases: TGTGCCAGCAGTTCGACACCCCAAAAGGGGGTCCAGTACTTC. This encodes CASSSTPQKGVQYF. V is TRBV28 and J is TRBJ2-5, with a possible D match to TRBD1 (6 bases). The CDR3 spans 14 residues. The germline V and J ends were trimmed by 4 bases and 10 bases, with 19 bases remaining between them. Germline values: CDR1 MDHEN, CDR2 SYDVKM.

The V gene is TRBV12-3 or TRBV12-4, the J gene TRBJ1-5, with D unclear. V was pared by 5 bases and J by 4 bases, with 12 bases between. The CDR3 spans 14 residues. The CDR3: CASSLTPLNQPQHF. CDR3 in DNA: TGTGCCAGCAGTCTCACTCCCCTGAATCAGCCCCAGCATTTT.

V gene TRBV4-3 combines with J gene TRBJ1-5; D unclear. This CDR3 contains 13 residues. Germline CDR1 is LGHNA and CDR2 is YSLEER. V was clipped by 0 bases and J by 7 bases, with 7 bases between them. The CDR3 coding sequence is TGCGCCAGCAGCCAAGATACTTGGCAGCCCCAGCATTTT. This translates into CASSQDTWQPQHF.

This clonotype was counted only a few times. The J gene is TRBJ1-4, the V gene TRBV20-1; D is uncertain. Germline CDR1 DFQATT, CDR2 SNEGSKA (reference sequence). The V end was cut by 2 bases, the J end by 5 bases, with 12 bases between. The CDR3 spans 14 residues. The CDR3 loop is CSARMESINEKLFF. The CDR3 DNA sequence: TGCAGTGCTAGAATGGAAAGTATCAATGAAAAACTGTTTTTT.

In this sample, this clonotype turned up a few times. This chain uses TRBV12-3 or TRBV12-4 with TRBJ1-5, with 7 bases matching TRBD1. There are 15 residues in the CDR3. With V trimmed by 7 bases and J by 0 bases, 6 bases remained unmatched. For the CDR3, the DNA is TGTGCCAGCACCCAGGGACAGTATAGCAATCAGCCCCAGCATTTT. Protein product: CASTQGQYSNQPQHF.

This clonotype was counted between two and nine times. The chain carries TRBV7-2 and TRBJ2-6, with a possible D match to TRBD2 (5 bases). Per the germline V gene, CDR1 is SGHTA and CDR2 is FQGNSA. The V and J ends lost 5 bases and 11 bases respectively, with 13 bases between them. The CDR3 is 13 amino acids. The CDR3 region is CASSPFSGYVLTF. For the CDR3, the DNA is TGTGCCAGCAGCCCATTTTCGGGGTACGTCCTGACTTTC. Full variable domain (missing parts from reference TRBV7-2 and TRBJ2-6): GAGVSQSPSNKVTEKGKDVELRCDPISGHTALYWYRQSLGQGLEFLIYFQGNSAPDKSGLPSDRFSAERTGGSVSTLTIQRTQQEDSAVYLCASSPFSGYVLTFGAGSRLTVL.

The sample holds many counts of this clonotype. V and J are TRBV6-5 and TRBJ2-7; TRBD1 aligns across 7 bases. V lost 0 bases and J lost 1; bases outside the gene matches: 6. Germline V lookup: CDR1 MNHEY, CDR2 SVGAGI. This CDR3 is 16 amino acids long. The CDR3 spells CASSYSWGQNSYEQYF. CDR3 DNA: TGTGCCAGCAGTTACTCTTGGGGACAGAATTCCTACGAGCAGTACTTC.

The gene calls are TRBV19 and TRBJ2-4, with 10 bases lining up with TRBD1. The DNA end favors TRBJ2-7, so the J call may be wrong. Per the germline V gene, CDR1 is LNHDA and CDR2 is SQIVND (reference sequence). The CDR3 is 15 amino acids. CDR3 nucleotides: TGTGCCAGTAGTATAAGGAGGGGACAGGGGATCGAGCAGTACTTC. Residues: CASSIRRGQGIEQYF.

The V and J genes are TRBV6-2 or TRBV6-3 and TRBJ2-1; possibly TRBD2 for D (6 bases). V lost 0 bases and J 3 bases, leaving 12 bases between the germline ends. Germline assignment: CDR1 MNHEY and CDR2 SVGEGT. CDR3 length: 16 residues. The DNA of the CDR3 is TGTGCCAGCAGTTACTCGAGACTAGTCATCTACAATGAGCAGTTCTTC. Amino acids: CASSYSRLVIYNEQFF.

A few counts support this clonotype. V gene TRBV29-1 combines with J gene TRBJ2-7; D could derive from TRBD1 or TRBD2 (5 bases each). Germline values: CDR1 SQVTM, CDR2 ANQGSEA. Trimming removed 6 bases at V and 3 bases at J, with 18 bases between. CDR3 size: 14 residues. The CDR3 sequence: CSVGPGPQSYEQYF. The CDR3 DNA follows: TGCAGCGTGGGACCGGGACCGCAGAGCTACGAGCAGTACTTC.

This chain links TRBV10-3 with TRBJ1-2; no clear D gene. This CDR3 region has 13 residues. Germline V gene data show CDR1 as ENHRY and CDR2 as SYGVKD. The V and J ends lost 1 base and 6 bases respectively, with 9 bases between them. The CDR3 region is CAISEYNGHGYTF. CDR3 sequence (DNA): TGTGCCATCAGTGAGTATAACGGACATGGCTACACCTTC.

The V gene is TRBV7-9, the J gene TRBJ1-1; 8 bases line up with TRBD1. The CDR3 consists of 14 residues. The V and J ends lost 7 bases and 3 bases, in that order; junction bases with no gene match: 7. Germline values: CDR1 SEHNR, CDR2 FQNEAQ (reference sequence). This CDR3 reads CASTLGQADTEAFF. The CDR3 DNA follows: TGTGCCAGCACTTTGGGACAGGCTGACACTGAAGCTTTCTTT.

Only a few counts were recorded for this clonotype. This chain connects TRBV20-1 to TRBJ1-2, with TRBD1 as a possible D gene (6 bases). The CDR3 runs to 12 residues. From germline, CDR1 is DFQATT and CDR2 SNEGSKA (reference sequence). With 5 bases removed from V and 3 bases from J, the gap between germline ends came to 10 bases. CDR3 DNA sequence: TGCAGTGCTCACAGGGTTGACTATGGCTACACCTTC. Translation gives CSAHRVDYGYTF.

CDR3 protein: CAISAGQETQFF. The DNA for the CDR3 is TGTGCCATCAGTGCGGGTCAAGAGACCCAGTTCTTC. This chain joins TRBV10-3 and TRBJ2-1; D not certain. This CDR3 region has 12 residues. The V end was cut by 4 bases, the J end by 13 bases, with 14 bases between. Germline V gene data show CDR1 as ENHRY and CDR2 as SYGVKD.

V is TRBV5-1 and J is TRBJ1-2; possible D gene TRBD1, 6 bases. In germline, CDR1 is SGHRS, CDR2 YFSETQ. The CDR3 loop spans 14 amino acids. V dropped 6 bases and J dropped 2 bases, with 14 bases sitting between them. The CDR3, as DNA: TGCGCCAGCAATCCGGACAGCCTGAACTATGGCTACACCTTC. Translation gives CASNPDSLNYGYTF.

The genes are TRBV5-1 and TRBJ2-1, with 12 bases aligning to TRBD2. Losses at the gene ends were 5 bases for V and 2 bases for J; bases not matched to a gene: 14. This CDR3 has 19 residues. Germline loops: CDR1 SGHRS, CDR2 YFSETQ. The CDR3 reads CASRKTSGGPPRPYNEQFF. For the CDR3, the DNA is TGCGCCAGCAGAAAAACTAGCGGGGGGCCTCCGCGGCCCTACAATGAGCAGTTCTTC.

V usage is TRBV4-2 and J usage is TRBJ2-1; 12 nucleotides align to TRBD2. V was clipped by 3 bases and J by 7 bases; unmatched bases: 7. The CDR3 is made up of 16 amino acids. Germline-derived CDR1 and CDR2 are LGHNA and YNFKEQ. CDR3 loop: CASSQDPTSGGNEQFF. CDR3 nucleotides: TGTGCCAGCAGCCAGGATCCAACTAGCGGGGGGAATGAGCAGTTCTTC.

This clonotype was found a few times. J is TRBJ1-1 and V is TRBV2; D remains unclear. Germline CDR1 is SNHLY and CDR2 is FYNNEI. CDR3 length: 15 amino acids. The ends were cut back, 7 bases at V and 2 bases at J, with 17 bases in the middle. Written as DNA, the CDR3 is TGTGCCAGCACCAAACGGAGGGTAGTCAACACTGAAGCTTTCTTT. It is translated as CASTKRRVVNTEAFF. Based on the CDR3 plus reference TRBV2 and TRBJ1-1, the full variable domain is EPEVTQTPSHQVTQMGQEVILRCVPISNHLYFYWYRQILGQKVEFLVSFYNNEISEKSEIFDDQFSVERPDGSNFTLKIRSTKLEDSAMYFCASTKRRVVNTEAFFGQGTRLTVV.

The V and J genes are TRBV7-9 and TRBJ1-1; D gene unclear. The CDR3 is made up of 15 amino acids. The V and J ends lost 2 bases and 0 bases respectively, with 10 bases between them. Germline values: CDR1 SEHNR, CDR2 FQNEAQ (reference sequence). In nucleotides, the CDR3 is TGTGCCAGCAGCTTAAGGCGGATCGTGAACACTGAAGCTTTCTTT. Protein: CASSLRRIVNTEAFF.

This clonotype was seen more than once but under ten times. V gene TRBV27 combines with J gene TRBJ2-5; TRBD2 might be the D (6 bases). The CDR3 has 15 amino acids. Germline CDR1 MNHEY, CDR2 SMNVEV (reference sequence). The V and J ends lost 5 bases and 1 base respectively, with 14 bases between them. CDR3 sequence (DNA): TGTGCCAGCAGTCCGGGGGTTTCCTTCCAAGAGACCCAGTACTTC. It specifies CASSPGVSFQETQYF.

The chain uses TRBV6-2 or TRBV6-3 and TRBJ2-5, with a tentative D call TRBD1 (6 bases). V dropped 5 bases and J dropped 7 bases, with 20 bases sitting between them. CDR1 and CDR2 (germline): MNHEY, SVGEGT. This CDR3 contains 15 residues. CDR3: CASSNPRTARGTQYF. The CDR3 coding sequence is TGTGCCAGCAGTAACCCCCGGACAGCTCGCGGGACCCAGTACTTC.

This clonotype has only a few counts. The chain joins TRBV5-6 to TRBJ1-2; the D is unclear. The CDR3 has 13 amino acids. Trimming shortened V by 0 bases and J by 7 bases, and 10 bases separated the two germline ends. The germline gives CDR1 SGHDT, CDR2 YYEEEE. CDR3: CASSLEADPGYTF. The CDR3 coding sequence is TGTGCCAGCAGCTTGGAGGCAGATCCTGGCTACACCTTC.